The 17 T cell receptor beta chains presented below share a single source sample, sequenced in a study of cytomegalovirus exposure and HLA in healthy donors. Both 60 Vbeta primers and 13 Jbeta primers went into the PCR. Sequenced by immunoSEQ multiplex PCR; TCRdb stores in-frame clones only, minus some. The sample consists of approximately 240,000 clones, around nine tenths of them appearing once. The sequencing sample was made of PBMCs. These receptors originate from a woman younger than 30 in good health and CMV-seronegative.

The chain has TRBV11-3 and TRBJ2-5; the D gene is possibly TRBD2 (5 bases). CDR3 length: 12 residues. V was shortened by 2 bases and J by 11 bases, with 12 bases between the two germline ends. Germline CDR1 and CDR2: SGHNT and YENEEA. CDR3 DNA sequence: TGTGCCAGCAGCTTAACCGGGATGGAGCAGTACTTC. Its translation is CASSLTGMEQYF.

This chain joins TRBV7-3 and TRBJ1-2; TRBD1 matches at 10 bases. Germline CDR1 is SGHTA and CDR2 is FQGTGA. The CDR3 has 14 amino acids. With 5 bases clipped from V and 7 bases from J, the junction kept 7 bases outside the gene matches. The CDR3: CASSRDRGRGGYTF. The CDR3 DNA reads TGTGCCAGCAGCCGAGACAGGGGGCGGGGTGGCTACACCTTC.

The chain uses TRBV29-1 and TRBJ2-3; possibly TRBD2 for D (5 bases). The CDR3 spans 12 residues. Trimming removed 6 bases from V and 14 bases from J, with 21 bases in between. From germline, CDR1 is SQVTM and CDR2 ANQGSEA. CDR3 sequence reads: CSVRSGLLDSYF. CDR3 nucleotides: TGCAGCGTCCGATCCGGACTGCTCGACTCGTATTTT.

The rearrangement joins TRBV4-2 to TRBJ1-2, with D tentatively TRBD1 (6 bases). There are 15 residues in the CDR3. CDR1 LGHNA and CDR2 YNFKEQ come from the germline V gene. With 3 bases removed from V and 2 bases from J, the gap between germline ends came to 13 bases. CDR3 protein: CASSQQGFSNYGYTF. The CDR3 region has the DNA TGTGCCAGCAGCCAGCAGGGGTTTTCGAACTATGGCTACACCTTC.

The CDR3 DNA reads as TGTGCCAGCAGCCAGACAGTGAACACTGAAGCTTTCTTT. Encoded protein: CASSQTVNTEAFF. V is TRBV14 and J is TRBJ1-1; the D gene is possibly TRBD1 (5 bases). The V gene's germline CDR1 is SGHDN and CDR2 FVKESK. The CDR3 spans 13 residues. Trimming took 3 bases from V and 0 from J, leaving 5 bases between them.

The CDR3 DNA reads as TGCGCCAGCAGCCAATACCCGGGACAGCGGGGAAACACCATATATTTT. It yields the protein CASSQYPGQRGNTIYF. V gene TRBV4-1 combines with J gene TRBJ1-3, with 7 bases matching TRBD1. This CDR3 region has 16 residues. V lost 2 bases and J lost 4; bases outside the gene matches: 8. CDR1 is MGHRA and CDR2 is YSYEKL in the germline V gene.

Written as DNA, the CDR3 is TGTGCCAGCAGCCGACAGGGTATCAACTATGGCTACACCTTC. This codes for CASSRQGINYGYTF. This chain connects TRBV4-2 to TRBJ1-2, with TRBD1 identical over 7 bases. Germline CDR1 is LGHNA and CDR2 is YNFKEQ. J gave up 2 bases and V 4 bases, and 4 bases lay outside the gene matches. This CDR3 comprises 14 residues.

The J gene is TRBJ1-5, the V gene TRBV6-1; unclear D gene. Germline V lookup: CDR1 MNHNS, CDR2 SASEGT. This CDR3 is 14 amino acids long. V lost 4 bases and J lost 0, with 7 bases in between. CDR3 protein: CASSVFYSNQPQHF. In DNA, the CDR3 is TGTGCCAGCAGTGTATTCTATAGCAATCAGCCCCAGCATTTT.

V is TRBV6-6 and J is TRBJ1-5; D might be TRBD1 (6 bases). The CDR3 runs to 15 residues. Germline CDR1 reads MNHNY; CDR2 reads SVGAGI (reference sequence). The V end was cut by 0 bases, the J end by 7 bases, with 13 bases between. The CDR3 nucleotides are TGTGCCAGCAGTTACTCCGGACAGATTCAACAGCCCCAGCATTTT. It specifies CASSYSGQIQQPQHF.

The genes are TRBV18 and TRBJ2-6; perhaps TRBD2 as D (6 bases). This CDR3 is 19 amino acids long. CDR1 is KGHSH, CDR2 LQKENI, per germline. V lost 3 bases to trimming and J lost 0 bases, with 18 bases between them. The CDR3 is CASSPLSGLFISGANVLTF. In DNA form, the CDR3 reads TGTGCCAGCTCACCTCTTAGCGGCTTATTTATCTCTGGGGCCAACGTCCTGACTTTC.

The rearrangement joins TRBV5-4 to TRBJ2-1; D possibly corresponds to TRBD2 (5 bases). V was trimmed by 4 bases and J by 5 bases, leaving 13 bases between them. The CDR3 spans 14 residues. Per germline, CDR1 SGHNT and CDR2 YYREEE (reference sequence). The CDR3 DNA is TGTGCCAGCAGCCCCACCACTAGACACAATGAGCAGTTCTTC. Amino acids: CASSPTTRHNEQFF.

CDR3 amino acids: CASSISGVKELFF. The CDR3 region has the DNA TGTGCCAGTAGTATATCAGGGGTGAAAGAGCTGTTTTTT. The chain joins TRBV19 to TRBJ2-2, with TRBD1 as a possible D gene (6 bases). Trimming pared 2 bases from V and 11 bases from J, leaving 12 bases between. Germline V gives CDR1 LNHDA, CDR2 SQIVND (reference sequence). CDR3 length: 13 residues.

The V gene is TRBV6-1, the J gene TRBJ2-1; a weak D match, TRBD2 (6 bases). CDR1 is MNHNS and CDR2 is SASEGT in the germline V gene. The CDR3 contains 13 residues. V was pared by 3 bases and J by 9 bases, with 12 bases between. CDR3 protein: CASSDFLEGEQFF. The DNA for the CDR3 is TGTGCCAGCAGTGATTTCTTGGAGGGTGAGCAGTTCTTC.

V usage is TRBV19 and J usage is TRBJ1-1, with 7 nucleotides matching TRBD1. The germline V gene encodes CDR1 LNHDA and CDR2 SQIVND (reference sequence). This CDR3 spans 16 amino acids. The J segment lost 0 bases and the V segment lost 5 bases, leaving 9 bases of the junction unmatched. CDR3 coding DNA: TGTGCCAGTAGTTTAACGAAGGGGGCCCTGAACACTGAAGCTTTCTTT. Residues: CASSLTKGALNTEAFF.

This rearrangement joins TRBV4-3 to TRBJ1-6; TRBD1 might be the D (5 bases). The CDR3 is made up of 16 amino acids. Germline CDR1 and CDR2: LGHNA and YSLEER. Trimming removed 0 bases at V and 10 bases at J, with 16 bases between. The CDR3 sequence is CASSQEVPGVASPLHF. DNA of the CDR3: TGCGCCAGCAGCCAAGAGGTCCCGGGGGTCGCGTCACCCCTCCACTTT.

This chain uses TRBV29-1 with TRBJ1-1, with D possibly matching TRBD1 (6 bases). The V gene lost 2 bases and the J gene lost 2 bases, with 12 bases spanning the gap. The CDR3 spans 14 residues. The V gene's germline CDR1 is SQVTM and CDR2 ANQGSEA. The CDR3 DNA is TGCAGCGTTGAACTGCGGGGGGCCAACACTGAAGCTTTCTTT. Amino acid sequence: CSVELRGANTEAFF.

This clone has a single count. The chain joins TRBV7-2 to TRBJ2-6, with a weak D call TRBD1 (6 bases). This CDR3 is 16 amino acids long. Trimming took off 5 bases at V and 0 bases at J, with 11 bases between the two ends. Germline loops: CDR1 SGHTA, CDR2 FQGNSA. The CDR3, as DNA: TGTGCCAGCAGCCTCAGGGGTGCCTCTGGGGCCAACGTCCTGACTTTC. Its protein is CASSLRGASGANVLTF.